Sequencing of this T cell receptor (beta chain) was carried out in a study of cytomegalovirus exposure and HLA in healthy donors. Comment on this clone: Antigen unknown.

This PCR relied on a set of 60 Vbeta primers and 13 Jbeta primers. TCRdb's table, derived via immunoSEQ multiplex PCR, lists solely in-frame clones and lacks some. This table has approximately 120,000 clones, over 65% appearing once. CDR1 is SGDLS, CDR2 YYNGEE, per germline. J gave up 0 bases and V 0 bases, and 2 bases lay outside the gene matches. CDR3 length: 18 amino acids. Study-wide results and caveats: High specificity and sensitivity for cytomegalovirus status were reported for the classifier.

Sequenced sample: PBMCs. The TCR originated in a middle-aged man in good health and CMV-seropositive. The chain couples TRBV9 to TRBJ2-1; 14 nucleotides agree with TRBD2. CDR3 sequence reads: CASSVAGLAGDSYNEQFF. In nucleotides, the CDR3 is TGTGCCAGCAGCGTAGCGGGACTAGCGGGAGACTCCTACAATGAGCAGTTCTTC.